What follows is one T cell receptor beta chain and its context. Its antigen has not been determined. No quality values exist for individual bases; no much larger clone is one base distant. Using the deep immunoSEQ assay, TCR CDR3 regions were amplified from genomic DNA by multiplex PCR. For each cell subset, the extracted genomic DNA was distributed evenly across all wells of several immunoSEQ 96-well plates, and each plate served as one replicate. For sorted subsets, 150 to 200 ng genomic DNA, equal to 30,000 to 35,000 T cell genomes, was loaded into each replicate PCR. Purified libraries were measured with a Qubit 3.0 fluorometer, size-checked on a Bioanalyzer 2100, and measured again with the KAPA Library Quantification kit. Every immunoSEQ 96-well plate was sequenced on a dedicated single-read 150-cycle Illumina NextSeq 550 flow cell. In the original analysis: Because the immunoSEQ output held only junctional sequences and lacked quality scores, the filtering could not match the filtering applied to full-length reads. To assign V/J genes and CDR3, sequences were annotated using PyIR, a Python wrapper for IgBLAST v1.9, with IMGT germline references. Reads with weak V/J assignments (E-value above 1e-6), missing CDR3, stop codons, out-of-frame junctions, or ambiguous translated residues were removed. A V3J clonotype was defined by an identical inferred V gene, J gene, and CDR3 amino acid sequence. To compute the percentage overlap between repertoires, the number of shared unique clonotypes was divided by the size of the smaller repertoire. Repertoire richness was assessed with RTK rarefaction, the Chao1 estimator, and Recon v2.1 estimates of unobserved clonotypes. Generation probabilities were computed with OLGA for all TCRbeta clonotypes obtained by the gDNA method from four donors. TCRdb limited this immuneACCESS table to in-frame rearrangements with V and J called. A share of clones is missing; checked studies link under half to unresolved V genes, and the rest is unexplained. Clone size and V and J calls were adopted from that table, with D and trimming inferred from the DNA. This sample is represented by about 1 million clones; approximately 68% of them were singletons. Clones ranked in the top ten supply about 1.5% of the sample.

The V and J ends are trimmed by 0 bases and 7 bases, leaving 12 bases between them. According to the germline V gene, CDR1 reads SGHAT and CDR2 reads FQNNGV. There are 14 amino acids in the CDR3, from cysteine to phenylalanine inclusive. The retained sequence is limited to the CDR3, 42 bases, with the frame set at the first base. These data are taken from a study of shared clonotypes between healthy human individuals (dated by TCRdb to the early 2020s). With regard to the full study: Two women and a few men aged 18 to 49 years were included in the cohort. For each donor, CD4 naive and CD4 memory were each run on three plates, CD8 naive on two plates, and CD8 memory on one plate. Per donor, leukapheresis produced somewhere between about 0.94 and 10 billion PBMCs. The study deeply sequenced blood TCR repertoires of about five healthy adults to estimate repertoire size and the extent of clonotype sharing between individuals. To increase sequencing depth and limit assay-specific biases, different laboratories used diverse techniques to prepare libraries and sequence TCR repertoires.

The donors were healthy, HIV-negative adults with no recently reported acute infections or vaccinations. All donors were Caucasian adults living in Nashville, Tennessee, USA. Magnetic negative selection was used to enrich CD4+ T cells, after which naive cells were positively selected on CD45RA and the negative fraction became the memory subset. Blood was collected by leukapheresis, and PBMCs were isolated by Ficoll-Histopaque density gradient centrifugation and then cryopreserved in liquid nitrogen vapor phase. Analytical flow cytometry was used to check the purity and quantity of each magnetically sorted T cell population. Genomic DNA was isolated from every sorted fraction and measured by UV absorbance on a Nanodrop 2000c. The full study reports these points: Rarefaction of sorted-subset datasets indicated incomplete sequencing despite the large sequencing depth. When four donors were compared, the shared fraction of clonotypes was roughly 5% for naive CD4, roughly 3.4% for naive CD8, roughly 2.3% for memory CD4, and 0.4% for memory CD8. The small number of donors limited the genetic and exposure-history diversity represented. Sampling was restricted to blood, and TCR repertoires in tissue are likely to differ from TCR repertoires in blood. Compared with non-shared clonotypes, clonotypes shared by all four sorted-subset donors had higher generation probabilities. Naive subsets generally had larger estimated clonotype richness than memory subsets. Pairwise subsampling indicated that sequencing depth was expected to affect the degree of clonotype sharing among donors.

Sequenced input: memory CD4+ T cells sorted from blood. The sample's cell subset or site label, decoded: CD45RA-negative fraction. This sequence originates from a man between 18 and 29 years old in good health. The chain is assembled from TRBV11-2 and TRBJ2-5, with TRBD2 as a weak D call on 5 bases. The DNA sequence follows: TGTGCCAGCAGCTTAGAGAGGGTAACGGGGACCCAGTACTTC. This sequence encodes CASSLERVTGTQYF.